The present T cell receptor (beta chain) was sequenced within a study of T cells in Graves' hyperthyroidism and ophthalmopathy. Details on this clonotype: Its antigen is as yet unknown.

The investigators amplified TCR beta CDR3 regions from RNA transcripts. HTBI primers drove first-round RT-PCR of the TCR CDR3. TCRdb re-analysed the multiplex PCR reads in MiXCR, keeping a single row per CDR3 protein. This table holds approximately 320,000 distinct CDR3 sequences, approximately 16% found once. Overall study findings and caveats: Blood shared most expanded thyroid clonotypes above 0.001. The model identified upcoming ophthalmopathy a median approximately six months ahead of onset.

Sequencing was performed on blood. The sequence came from a man in his thirties or forties with Graves' hyperthyroidism.

CDR3 sequence reads: CSARVGQNSYEQYF. The CDR3 bases are TGCAGTGCTAGAGTAGGCCAGAACTCCTACGAGCAGTACTTC. The chain employs TRBV20-1 and TRBJ2-7; no firm D call. V dropped 1 base and J dropped 0 bases, with 10 bases sitting between them. The CDR3 loop spans 14 amino acids. The germline V gene has CDR1 DFQATT and CDR2 SNEGSKA (reference sequence).